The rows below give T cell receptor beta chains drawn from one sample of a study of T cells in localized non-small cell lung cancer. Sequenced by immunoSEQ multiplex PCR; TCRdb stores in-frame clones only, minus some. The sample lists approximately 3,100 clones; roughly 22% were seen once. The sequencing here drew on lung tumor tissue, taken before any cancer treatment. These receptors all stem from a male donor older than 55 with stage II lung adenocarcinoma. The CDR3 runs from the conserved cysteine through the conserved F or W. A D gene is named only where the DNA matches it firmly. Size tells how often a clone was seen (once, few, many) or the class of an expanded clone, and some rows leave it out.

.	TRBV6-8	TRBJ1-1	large	TGTGCCAGCAGTTTCCTCTCGACAGGTAGGACTGAAGCTTTCTTT	CASSFLSTGRTEAFF
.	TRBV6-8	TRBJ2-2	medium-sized	TGTGCCGCCCGAGCCGCGAACACCGGGGAGCTGTTTTTT	CAARAANTGELFF
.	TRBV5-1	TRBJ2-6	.	TGCGCCAGCAGCAACCCATCTGGGGCCAACGTCCTGACTTTC	CASSNPSGANVLTF
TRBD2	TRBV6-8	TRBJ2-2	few	TGTGCCAGTTGGCGGGGGGGCTTAAGCGGGGAGCTGTTTTTT	CASWRGGLSGELFF
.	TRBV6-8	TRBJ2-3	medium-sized	TGTGCCAGCAGTGCCCAGCACACAGATACGCAGTATTTT	CASSAQHTDTQYF
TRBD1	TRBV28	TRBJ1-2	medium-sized	TGTGCCAGCAGTTTACAGGGGGGCTATGGCTACACCTTC	CASSLQGGYGYTF
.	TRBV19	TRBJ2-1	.	TGTGCCAGTAGTATGCCCGGGGACCCCCGATTCAACAATGAGCAGTTCTTC	CASSMPGDPRFNNEQFF
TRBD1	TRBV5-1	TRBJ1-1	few	TGCGCCAGCAGCCCAATTTTCTCCGGGACAGTCCCACTGAGGACTGAAGCTTTCTTT	CASSPIFSGTVPLRTEAFF
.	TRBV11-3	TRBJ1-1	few	TGTGCCAGCAAACGGGCAGGGGAACGCGGCACTGAAGCTTTCTTT	CASKRAGERGTEAFF
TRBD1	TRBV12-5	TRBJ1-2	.	TGTGCTAGTGGTTGGGTGGGGCCTCCGGGACAGATAAACTATGGCTACACCTTC	CASGWVGPPGQINYGYTF
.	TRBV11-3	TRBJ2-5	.	TGTGCCAGCAGCCCACGCCAGGGGGGTGAGACCCAGTACTTC	CASSPRQGGETQYF
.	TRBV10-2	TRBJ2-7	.	TGCGCCAGCAGTGCTTTCGCAGGGGGGTCCTACGAGCAGTACTTC	CASSAFAGGSYEQYF
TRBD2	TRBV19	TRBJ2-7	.	TGTGCCAGTAGTATCAGCCCTAGCGGCTCCTACGAGCAGTACTTC	CASSISPSGSYEQYF
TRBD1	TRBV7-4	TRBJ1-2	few	TGTGCCAGCAGCCACAGGGGAAACCTCGGCTACACCTTC	CASSHRGNLGYTF
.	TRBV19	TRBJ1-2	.	TGTGCCAGTAGTGACATCACCAGGGTAAATGGCTACACCTTC	CASSDITRVNGYTF
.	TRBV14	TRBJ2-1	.	TGTGCCAGCAGCCACCTAGGACTTAATGAGCAGTTCTTC	CASSHLGLNEQFF
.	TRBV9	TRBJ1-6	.	TGTGCCAGCAGTGACCAGGGACAACAAAGGGCACCCCTCCACTTT	CASSDQGQQRAPLHF
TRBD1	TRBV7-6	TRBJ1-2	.	TGTGCCAGCAGCTCCGGGACAGGGGGCTTTGGCTACACCTTC	CASSSGTGGFGYTF
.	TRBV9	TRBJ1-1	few	TGTGCCAGCAGCCCCGAGAGGCCCGAAGCTTTCTTT	CASSPERPEAFF
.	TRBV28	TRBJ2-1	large	TGTGCCAGCAGTTTTCACAGGGAGTACTACAATGAGCAGTTCTTC	CASSFHREYYNEQFF
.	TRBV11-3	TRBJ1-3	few	TGTGCCAGCAGCTTCGGGACGGACTCTGGAAACACCATATATTTT	CASSFGTDSGNTIYF
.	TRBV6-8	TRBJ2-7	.	TGTGCCAGCATTAAACAGGGAGATTCCTACGAGCAGTACTTC	CASIKQGDSYEQYF
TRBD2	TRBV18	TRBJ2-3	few	TGTGCCAGCTCACGAGCTAGCGGGAACACAGATACGCAGTATTTT	CASSRASGNTDTQYF
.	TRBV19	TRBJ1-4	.	TGTGCCAGTAGTATGACTCGACTGAATGAAAAACTGTTTTTT	CASSMTRLNEKLFF
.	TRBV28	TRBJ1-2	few	TGTGCCAGCAGTTGGTTGACTGCTTCCACCGCCTTC	CASSWLTASTAF
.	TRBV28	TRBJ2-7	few	TGTGCCAGCAGTTCCCATCTATACGAGCAGTACTTC	CASSSHLYEQYF
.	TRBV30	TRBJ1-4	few	TGTGCCTGGAGTGTACCGGGGACTAATGAAAAACTGTTTTTT	CAWSVPGTNEKLFF
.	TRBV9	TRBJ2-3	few	TGTGCCAGCAGCGTAGCGACTAGCACAGATACGCAGTATTTT	CASSVATSTDTQYF
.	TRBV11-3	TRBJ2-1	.	TGTGCCAGCAGCTCCCTGGGGGTGGTCAATGAGCAGTTCTTC	CASSSLGVVNEQFF
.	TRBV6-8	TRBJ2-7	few	TGTGCCAGCAGTGACTTTTCATACACAGGGTACGAGCAGTACTTC	CASSDFSYTGYEQYF
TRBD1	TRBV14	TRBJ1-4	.	TGTGCCAGCAGCCCGGGACAGAATAATGAAAAACTGTTTTTT	CASSPGQNNEKLFF
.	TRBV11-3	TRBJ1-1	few	TGTGCCAGCAGCCCACTCGCCGGGATCACTGAAGCTTTCTTT	CASSPLAGITEAFF
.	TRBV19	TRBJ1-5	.	TGTGCCAGTAGTACAGGATTTGCCAAACCTCAGCCCCAGCATTTT	CASSTGFAKPQPQHF
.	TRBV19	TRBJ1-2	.	TGTGCCAGTAGTATAGAGGGGCAGCGAATCAACTATGGCTACACCTTC	CASSIEGQRINYGYTF
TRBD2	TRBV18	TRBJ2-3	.	TGTGCCAGCTCACCACCGACTAGCAGAGATACGCAGTATTTT	CASSPPTSRDTQYF
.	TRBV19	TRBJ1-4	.	TGTGCCAGTAGTATTTTCGGGGGGCGAAACGTTGAAAAACTGTTTTTT	CASSIFGGRNVEKLFF
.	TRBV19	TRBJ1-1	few	TGTGCCAGTAGTGATCCCCCAGGGAACACTGAAGCTTTCTTT	CASSDPPGNTEAFF
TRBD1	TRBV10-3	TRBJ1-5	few	TGTGCCATCAGTGAGTCTGGGGACAGGGGGCTCTCTCAGCCCCAGCATTTT	CAISESGDRGLSQPQHF
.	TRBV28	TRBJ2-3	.	TGTGCCAGCAGTTCCCCCCGTCGTGGGGAAAGCACAGATACGCAGTATTTT	CASSSPRRGESTDTQYF
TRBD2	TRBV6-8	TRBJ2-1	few	TGTGCCAGCAGTGGGACTAGCGGGGGCTCCTACAATGAGCAGTTCTTC	CASSGTSGGSYNEQFF
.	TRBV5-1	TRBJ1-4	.	TGCGCCAGCAGCTTGCGTAACTCAGGGCCAACTAATGAAAAACTGTTTTTT	CASSLRNSGPTNEKLFF
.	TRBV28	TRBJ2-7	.	TGTGCCAGCAGTTTAGCGGGCCTGGACGAGCAGTACTTC	CASSLAGLDEQYF
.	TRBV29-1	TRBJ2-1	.	TGCAGGGTGGCCGGGGACATACTCTACAATGAGCAGTTCTTC	CRVAGDILYNEQFF
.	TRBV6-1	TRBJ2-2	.	TGTGCCAGCAGTGAAGCGAGGGGATGGGCCGGGGAGCTGTTTTTT	CASSEARGWAGELFF
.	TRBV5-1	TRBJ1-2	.	TGCGCCAGCCGAACGACCACTACGGTTAACTATGGCTACACCTTC	CASRTTTTVNYGYTF
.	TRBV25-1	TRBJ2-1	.	TGTGCCAGCAGTGCAGCCCGCTCCTACAATGAGCAGTTCTTC	CASSAARSYNEQFF
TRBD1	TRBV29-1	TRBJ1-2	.	TGCAGCGGTCCGGACAGGGATAACTATGGCTACACCTTC	CSGPDRDNYGYTF
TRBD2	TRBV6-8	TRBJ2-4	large	TGTGCCAGCAGCCTCGGGAGGCTAGCTGACATTCAGTACTTC	CASSLGRLADIQYF
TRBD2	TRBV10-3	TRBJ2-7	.	TGTGCCATCAGTGAGCAGGGACTAGCGGAAGCCTACGAGCAGTACTTC	CAISEQGLAEAYEQYF
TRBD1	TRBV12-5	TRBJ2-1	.	TGTGCTAGTGGTTCGATGCAGGGGGTTGAGCAGTTCTTC	CASGSMQGVEQFF
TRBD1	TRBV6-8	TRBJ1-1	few	TGTGCCAGCAGTTACTGGGGACAGGACTACACTGAAGCTTTCTTT	CASSYWGQDYTEAFF